This T cell receptor beta chain was recorded in a study of blood T cell repertoires in COVID-19. Looking at the study overall: COVID-19 samples, acute and convalescent, were from the United States, Italy and Spain. From T cells, B-cell-depleted T cells, or PBMCs came the material, which was cDNA or gDNA.

Seattle's enrolled individuals joined amid active infection and were then monitored longitudinally. Original processing methods: How many nucleated cells were present was estimated from reference gene primer amplification. Libraries were prepared by immunoSEQ multiplex PCR; TCRdb keeps only in-frame clonotypes and omits some of them. V and J calls and clone size are as listed in that table; D and trimming were resolved from the DNA. The table records 270,000 or so clones, about 88% of them present only once. In its sample, this clone was seen once. Germline CDR1 and CDR2: SGHNT and YENEEA. V was clipped by 1 base and J by 9 bases; unmatched bases: 4. The CDR3 is 14 amino acids.

This TCR derives from a human donor with COVID-19, enrolled during active disease. The donor label of this sample is uncertain. V usage is TRBV11-3 and J usage is TRBJ2-1; TRBD2 matches 9 bases. Material for sequencing was peripheral blood. The CDR3 here is CASSLGSGSLEQFF. In DNA form, the CDR3 reads TGTGCCAGCAGCTTAGGTAGCGGGAGTCTTGAGCAGTTCTTC.